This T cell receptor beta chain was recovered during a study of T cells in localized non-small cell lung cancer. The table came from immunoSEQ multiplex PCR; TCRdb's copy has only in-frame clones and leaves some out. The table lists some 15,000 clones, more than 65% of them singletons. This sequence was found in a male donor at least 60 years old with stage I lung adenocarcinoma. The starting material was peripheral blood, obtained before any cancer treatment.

CDR3 coding DNA: TGTGCCAGCTCACCCCGGGCTAGCGGGAGCCCCTCCAGCTCCTACGAGCAGTACTTC. Its translation is CASSPRASGSPSSSYEQYF. The gene calls are TRBV18 and TRBJ2-7, with 10 bases identical to TRBD2. The junction had 14 bases not matched to a gene; V was cut back by 3 bases and J by 0 bases. Per the germline V gene, CDR1 is KGHSH and CDR2 is LQKENI. The CDR3 length is 19 residues. The whole variable domain, remainder taken from reference TRBV18 and TRBJ2-7, is NAGVMQNPRHLVRRRGQEARLRCSPMKGHSHVYWYRQLPEEGLKFMVYLQKENIIDESGMPKERFSAEFPKEGPSILRIQQVVRGDSAAYFCASSPRASGSPSSSYEQYFGPGTRLTVT.